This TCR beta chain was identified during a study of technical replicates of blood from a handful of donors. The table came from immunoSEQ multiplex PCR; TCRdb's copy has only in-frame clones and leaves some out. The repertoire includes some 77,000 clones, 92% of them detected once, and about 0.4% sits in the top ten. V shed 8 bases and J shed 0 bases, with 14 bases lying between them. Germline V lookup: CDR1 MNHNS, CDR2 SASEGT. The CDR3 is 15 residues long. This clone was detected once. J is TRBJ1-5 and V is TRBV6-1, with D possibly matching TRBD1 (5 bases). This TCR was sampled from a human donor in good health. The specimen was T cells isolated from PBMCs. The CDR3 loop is CASVGGYYSNQPQHF. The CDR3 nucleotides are TGTGCCAGCGTCGGGGGGTATTATAGCAATCAGCCCCAGCATTTT.